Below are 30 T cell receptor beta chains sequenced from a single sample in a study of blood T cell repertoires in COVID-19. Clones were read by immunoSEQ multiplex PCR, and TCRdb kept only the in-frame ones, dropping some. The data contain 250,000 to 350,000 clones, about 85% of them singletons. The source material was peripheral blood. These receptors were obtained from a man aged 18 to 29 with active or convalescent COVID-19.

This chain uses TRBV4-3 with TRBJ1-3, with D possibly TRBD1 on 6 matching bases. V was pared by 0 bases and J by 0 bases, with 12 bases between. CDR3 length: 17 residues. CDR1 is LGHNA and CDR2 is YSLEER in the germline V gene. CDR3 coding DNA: TGCGCCAGCAGCCAAGAAAATACAGGGTTCTCTGGAAACACCATATATTTT. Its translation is CASSQENTGFSGNTIYF.

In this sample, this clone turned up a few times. The CDR3 region has the DNA TGTGCCAGCAGCCCGATAAGACAGGGGCTTGGAAACACCATATATTTT. Its translation: CASSPIRQGLGNTIYF. This sequence joins TRBV7-8 and TRBJ1-3, with 8 bases fitting TRBD1. Losses at the gene ends were 5 bases for V and 3 bases for J; bases not matched to a gene: 9. The CDR3 runs 16 residues. Germline V gives CDR1 SGHVS, CDR2 FQNEAQ.

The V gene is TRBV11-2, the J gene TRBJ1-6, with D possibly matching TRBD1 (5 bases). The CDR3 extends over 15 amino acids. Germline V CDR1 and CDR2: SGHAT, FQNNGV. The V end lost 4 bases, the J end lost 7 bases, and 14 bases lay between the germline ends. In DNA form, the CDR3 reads TGTGCCAGCAGCTCCCGGGCGGGGGTCAATTCACCCCTCCACTTT. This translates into CASSSRAGVNSPLHF.

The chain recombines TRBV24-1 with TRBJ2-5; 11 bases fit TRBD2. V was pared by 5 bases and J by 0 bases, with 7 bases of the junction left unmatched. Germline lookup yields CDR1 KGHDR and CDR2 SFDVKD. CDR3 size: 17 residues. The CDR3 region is CATSGVPSGGYQETQYF. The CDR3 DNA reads TGTGCCACCAGTGGCGTACCTAGCGGGGGGTACCAAGAGACCCAGTACTTC.

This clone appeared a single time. The CDR3 coding sequence is TGTGCCAGCAGTTCCAACAGGGGGCGGGACGAGCAGTACTTC. Translating it yields CASSSNRGRDEQYF. The chain couples TRBV28 to TRBJ2-7, with 9 positions matching TRBD1. V lost 4 bases and J lost 5; bases outside the gene matches: 6. Germline assignment: CDR1 MDHEN and CDR2 SYDVKM. There are 14 residues in the CDR3.

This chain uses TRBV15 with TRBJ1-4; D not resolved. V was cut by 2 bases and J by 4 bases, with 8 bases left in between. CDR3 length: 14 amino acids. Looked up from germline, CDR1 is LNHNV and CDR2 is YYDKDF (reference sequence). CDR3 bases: TGTGCCACCAGCAGATGGGCCGTTAATGAAAAACTGTTTTTT. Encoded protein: CATSRWAVNEKLFF.

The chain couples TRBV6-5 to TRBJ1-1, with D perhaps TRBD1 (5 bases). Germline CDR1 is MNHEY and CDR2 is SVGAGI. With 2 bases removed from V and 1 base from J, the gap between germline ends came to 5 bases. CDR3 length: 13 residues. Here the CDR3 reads CASSYDRNTEAFF. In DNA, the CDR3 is TGTGCCAGCAGTTACGACAGGAACACTGAAGCTTTCTTT.

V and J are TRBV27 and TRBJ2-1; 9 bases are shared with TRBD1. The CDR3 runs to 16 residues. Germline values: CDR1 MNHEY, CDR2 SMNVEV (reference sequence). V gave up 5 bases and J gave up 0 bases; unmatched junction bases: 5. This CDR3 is CASSTPTGGSYNEQFF. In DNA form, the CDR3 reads TGTGCCAGCAGTACCCCGACAGGGGGCTCCTACAATGAGCAGTTCTTC.

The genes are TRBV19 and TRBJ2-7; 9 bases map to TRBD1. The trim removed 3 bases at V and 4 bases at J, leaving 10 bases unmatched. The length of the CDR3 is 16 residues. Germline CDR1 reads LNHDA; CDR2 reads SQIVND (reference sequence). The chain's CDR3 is CASSIGAGQGLYEQYF. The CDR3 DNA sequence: TGTGCCAGTAGTATTGGGGCGGGACAGGGTCTGTACGAGCAGTACTTC.

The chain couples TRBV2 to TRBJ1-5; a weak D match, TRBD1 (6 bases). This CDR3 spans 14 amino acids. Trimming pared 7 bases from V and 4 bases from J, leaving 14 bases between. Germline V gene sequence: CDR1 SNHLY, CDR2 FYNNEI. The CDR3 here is CASNLQGWNQPQHF. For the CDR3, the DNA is TGTGCCAGCAACCTACAGGGTTGGAATCAGCCCCAGCATTTT.

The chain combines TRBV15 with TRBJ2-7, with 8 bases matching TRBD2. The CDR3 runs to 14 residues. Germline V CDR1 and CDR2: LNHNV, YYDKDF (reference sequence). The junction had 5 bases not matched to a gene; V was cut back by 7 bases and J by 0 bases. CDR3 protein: CATTPRGGSYEQYF. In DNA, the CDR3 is TGTGCCACCACCCCCCGGGGGGGCTCCTACGAGCAGTACTTC.

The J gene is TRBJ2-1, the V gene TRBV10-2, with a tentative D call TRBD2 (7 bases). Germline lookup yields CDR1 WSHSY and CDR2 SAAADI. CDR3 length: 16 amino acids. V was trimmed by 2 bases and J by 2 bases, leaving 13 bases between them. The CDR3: CASSEGGRGPYNEQFF. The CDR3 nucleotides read TGCGCCAGCAGTGAGGGAGGGCGGGGGCCCTACAATGAGCAGTTCTTC.

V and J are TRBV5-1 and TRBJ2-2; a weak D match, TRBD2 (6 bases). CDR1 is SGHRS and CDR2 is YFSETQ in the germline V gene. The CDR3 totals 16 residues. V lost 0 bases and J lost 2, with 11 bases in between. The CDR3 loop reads CASSLAGLRNTGELFF. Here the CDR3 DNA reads TGCGCCAGCAGCTTGGCCGGACTACGTAACACCGGGGAGCTGTTTTTT.

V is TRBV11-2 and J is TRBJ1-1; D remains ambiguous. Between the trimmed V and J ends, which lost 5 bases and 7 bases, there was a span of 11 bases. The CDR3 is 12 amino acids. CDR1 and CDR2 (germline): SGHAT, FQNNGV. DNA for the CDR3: TGTGCCAGCAGCCCCACGGGAGGTGAAGCTTTCTTT. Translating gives CASSPTGGEAFF.

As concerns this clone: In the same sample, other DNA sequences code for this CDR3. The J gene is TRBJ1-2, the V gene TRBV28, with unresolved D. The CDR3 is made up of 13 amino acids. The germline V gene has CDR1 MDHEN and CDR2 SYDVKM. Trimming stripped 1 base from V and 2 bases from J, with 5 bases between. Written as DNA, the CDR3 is TGTGCCAGCAGTTTATCCGGGAACTATGGCTACACCTTC. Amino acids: CASSLSGNYGYTF.

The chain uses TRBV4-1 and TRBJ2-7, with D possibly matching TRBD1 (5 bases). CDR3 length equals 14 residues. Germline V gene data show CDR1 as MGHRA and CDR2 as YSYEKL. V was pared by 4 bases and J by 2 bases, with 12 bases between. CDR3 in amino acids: CASSLDSPTYEQYF. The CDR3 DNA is TGCGCCAGCAGCCTAGACAGTCCAACCTACGAGCAGTACTTC.

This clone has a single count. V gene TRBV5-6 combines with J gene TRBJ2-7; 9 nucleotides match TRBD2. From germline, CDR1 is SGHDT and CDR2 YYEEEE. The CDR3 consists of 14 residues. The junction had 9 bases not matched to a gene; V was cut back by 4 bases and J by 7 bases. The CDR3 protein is CASSPPGTSKEQYF. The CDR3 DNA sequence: TGTGCCAGCAGCCCCCCCGGGACTAGCAAGGAGCAGTACTTC.

This CDR3 reads CAISDVNTEAFF. Here the CDR3 DNA reads TGTGCCATCAGTGACGTGAACACTGAAGCTTTCTTT. The chain couples TRBV10-3 to TRBJ1-1; D is unresolved. Germline V lookup: CDR1 ENHRY, CDR2 SYGVKD. This CDR3 is 12 amino acids long. V was trimmed by 3 bases and J by 0 bases, leaving 2 bases between them.

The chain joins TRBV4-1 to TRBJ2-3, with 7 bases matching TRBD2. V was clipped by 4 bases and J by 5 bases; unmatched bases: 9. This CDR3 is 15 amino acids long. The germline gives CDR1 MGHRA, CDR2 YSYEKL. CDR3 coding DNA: TGCGCCAGCAGCCCACCGGGACTACTTTTAGATACGCAGTATTTT. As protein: CASSPPGLLLDTQYF.

The CDR3 nucleotides are TGTGCCAGCAGCTTCGGTCATGTGGTCGAAGAGACCCAGTACTTC. Its translation is CASSFGHVVEETQYF. The V and J genes are TRBV5-5 and TRBJ2-5; D is unclear. The CDR3 extends over 15 amino acids. CDR1 and CDR2 from the germline V gene are SGHKS and YYEKEE (reference sequence). V lost 2 bases, J lost 3 bases, and 14 bases lay in between.

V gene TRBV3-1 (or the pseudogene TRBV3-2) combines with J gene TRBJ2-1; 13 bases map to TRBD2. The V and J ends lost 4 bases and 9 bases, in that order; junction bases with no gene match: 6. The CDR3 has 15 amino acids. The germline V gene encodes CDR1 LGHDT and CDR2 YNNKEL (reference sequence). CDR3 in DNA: TGTGCCAGCAGCCTAGGACTAGCGGGAGTCGCTGAGCAGTTCTTC. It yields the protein CASSLGLAGVAEQFF.

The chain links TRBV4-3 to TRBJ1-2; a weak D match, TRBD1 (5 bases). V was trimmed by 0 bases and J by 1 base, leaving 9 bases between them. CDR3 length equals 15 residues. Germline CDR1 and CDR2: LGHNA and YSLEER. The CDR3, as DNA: TGCGCCAGCAGCCAAGATCGCGGGGGTAACTATGGCTACACCTTC. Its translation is CASSQDRGGNYGYTF.

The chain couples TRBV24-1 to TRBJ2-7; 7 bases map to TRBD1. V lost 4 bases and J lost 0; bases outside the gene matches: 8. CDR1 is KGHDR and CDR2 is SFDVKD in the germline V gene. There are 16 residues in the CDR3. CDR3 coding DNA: TGTGCCACCAGTGACCGCGCCGGGACAGCCTCCTACGAGCAGTACTTC. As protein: CATSDRAGTASYEQYF.

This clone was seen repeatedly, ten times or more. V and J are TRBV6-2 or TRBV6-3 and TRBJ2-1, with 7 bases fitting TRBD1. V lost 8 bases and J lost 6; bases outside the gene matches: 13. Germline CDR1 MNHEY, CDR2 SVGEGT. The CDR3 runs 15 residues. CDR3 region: CASGHPPDRVNEQFF. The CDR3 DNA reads TGTGCCAGCGGCCACCCCCCCGACAGGGTCAATGAGCAGTTCTTC.

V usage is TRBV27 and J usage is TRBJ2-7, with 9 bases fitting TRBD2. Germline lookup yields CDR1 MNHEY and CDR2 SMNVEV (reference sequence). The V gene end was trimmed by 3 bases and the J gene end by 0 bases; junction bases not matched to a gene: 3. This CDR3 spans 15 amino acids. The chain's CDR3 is CASSFLAGYSYEQYF. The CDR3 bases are TGTGCCAGCAGTTTTCTAGCGGGGTACTCCTACGAGCAGTACTTC.

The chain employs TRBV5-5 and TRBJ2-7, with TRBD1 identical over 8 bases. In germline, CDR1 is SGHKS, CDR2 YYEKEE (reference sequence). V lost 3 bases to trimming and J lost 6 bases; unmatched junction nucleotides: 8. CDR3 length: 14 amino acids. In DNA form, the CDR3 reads TGTGCCAGCAGCTATGCGGGACAGGCCCGCGAGCAGTACTTC. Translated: CASSYAGQAREQYF.

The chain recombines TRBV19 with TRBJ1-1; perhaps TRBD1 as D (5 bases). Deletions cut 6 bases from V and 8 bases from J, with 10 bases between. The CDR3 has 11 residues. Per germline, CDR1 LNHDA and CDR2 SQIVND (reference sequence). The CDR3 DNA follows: TGTGCCAGTAGCGGGGGAGGAGAAGCTTTCTTT. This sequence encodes CASSGGGEAFF.

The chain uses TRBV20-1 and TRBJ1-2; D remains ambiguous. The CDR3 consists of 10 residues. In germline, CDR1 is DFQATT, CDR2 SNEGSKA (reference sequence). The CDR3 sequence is CSVLTTGYTF. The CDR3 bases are TGCAGCGTACTCACCACGGGCTACACCTTC.

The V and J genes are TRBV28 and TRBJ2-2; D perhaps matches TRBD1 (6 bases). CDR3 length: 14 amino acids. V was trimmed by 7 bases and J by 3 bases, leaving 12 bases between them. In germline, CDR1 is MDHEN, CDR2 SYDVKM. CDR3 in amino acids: CASKEAGDTGELFF. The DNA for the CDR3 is TGTGCCAGCAAAGAGGCAGGGGACACCGGGGAGCTGTTTTTT.

The CDR3 DNA reads TGCGCCAGCAGCGATACCCCGGGACAGGGTGGGGAGCAGTACTTC. Protein sequence: CASSDTPGQGGEQYF. This chain uses TRBV5-1 with TRBJ2-7; 9 bases are a match to TRBD1. The germline gives CDR1 SGHRS, CDR2 YFSETQ. The CDR3 consists of 15 residues. V shed 4 bases and J 7 bases; nucleotides not matched to a gene: 12. Filled out from reference TRBV5-1 and TRBJ2-7, the complete variable domain reads KAGVTQTPRYLIKTRGQQVTLSCSPISGHRSVSWYQQTPGQGLQFLFEYFSETQRNKGNFPGRFSGRQFSNSRSEMNVSTLELGDSALYLCASSDTPGQGGEQYFGPGTRLTVT.